This TCR beta chain came from a study of CD8+CD57+ T cells in acquired aplastic anemia. About the study: Sorting CD4+ and CD8+ cells gave DNA averaging about 3.2 ug. Study observations and caveats: Patients and controls turned out to have some 30 CD8+ CDR3 sequences in common.

Trimming left V 5 bases short and J 6 bases short, with 10 bases between. The CDR3 has 12 residues. The patients chosen for sequencing had shown expansion of CD8+CD57+ cells (detected by flow cytometry). Acquired aplastic anemia of severe grade affected all patients. This clonotype occurred a few times. The antigen is not known. The template used for profiling TCR beta VDJ and CDR3 was genomic DNA. TCRdb passed the reads through MiXCR, listing each CDR3 protein once. Among around 210,000 distinct CDR3 sequences listed, approximately 60% were seen once. This chain uses TRBV12-3 or TRBV12-4 with TRBJ1-1; maybe TRBD1 (5 bases). The TCR was taken from a human donor with aplastic anemia. Source material: sorted CD4+, CD8+, or CD8+CD57+ T cells (not recorded which) from PBMCs. CDR3 loop: CASSPLGAEAFF. The CDR3 nucleotides read TGTGCCAGCAGTCCCTTAGGGGCTGAAGCTTTCTTT.